This is a list of T cell receptor beta chains from one sample in a study of cytomegalovirus exposure and HLA in healthy donors. Profiling relied on immunoSEQ multiplex PCR, and the TCRdb table lists in-frame clones only, not all of them. The table has roughly 120,000 clones, 74% seen once; the top ten hold roughly 11%. The source material was PBMCs. These receptors originate from a woman in her forties or fifties in good health and CMV-seropositive. Each CDR3 is given with its conserved first and last residue. Each record gives: D gene, J gene, clone size, CDR3 length, V gene, CDR3 protein, CDR3 DNA. The D gene is left open where the match is weak. Size is stated for part of the rows, as once, few or many counts, or as a class when the clone is expanded.

>TRBD1|TRBJ1-1|once|13|TRBV6-1
CASSGQANTEAFF
TGTGCCAGCAGCGGACAGGCGAACACTGAAGCTTTCTTT
>-|TRBJ2-7|few|13|TRBV28
CASSNDYLSEQYF
TGTGCCAGCAGTAACGACTACCTTTCGGAGCAGTACTTC
>-|TRBJ1-4|-|13|TRBV7-8
CASSLGHEEKLFF
TGTGCCAGCAGCTTAGGACACGAAGAAAAACTGTTTTTT
>-|TRBJ1-1|-|15|TRBV7-2
CASSPRRGSHTEAFF
TGTGCCAGCAGCCCAAGGAGGGGCTCTCACACTGAAGCTTTCTTT
>-|TRBJ1-6|-|14|TRBV12-5
CASGHDDRGSPLHF
TGTGCTAGTGGTCATGACGATAGGGGTTCACCCCTCCACTTT
>-|TRBJ2-3|-|18|TRBV4-1
CASSQVPEGGASTDTQYF
TGCGCCAGCAGCCAAGTTCCGGAAGGGGGGGCTAGCACAGATACGCAGTATTTT
>TRBD1|TRBJ1-1|once|16|TRBV30
CAWGEGQARMNTEAFF
TGTGCCTGGGGGGAGGGACAGGCGAGAATGAACACTGAAGCTTTCTTT
>-|TRBJ2-7|-|16|TRBV4-2
CASSQVTGIGAYEQYF
TGTGCCAGCAGCCAAGTTACAGGTATAGGCGCCTACGAGCAGTACTTC
>-|TRBJ1-2|-|13|TRBV5-6
CASSPRQDRRYTF
TGTGCCAGCAGCCCGAGACAGGATCGGCGCTACACCTTC
>-|TRBJ2-5|-|15|TRBV10-3
CAISTTGNRGETQYF
TGTGCCATCAGTACTACGGGGAACCGAGGAGAGACCCAGTACTTC
>-|TRBJ1-1|-|14|TRBV6-1
CASSPQGFDTEAFF
TGTGCCAGCAGCCCCCAGGGATTCGACACTGAAGCTTTCTTT
>-|TRBJ1-2|-|15|TRBV4-2
CASSLNLGQFNGYTF
TGTGCCAGCAGCCTTAACCTCGGACAGTTTAATGGCTACACCTTC
>TRBD1|TRBJ1-5|-|16|TRBV18
CASSQQGTGANQPQHF
TGTGCCAGCTCACAGCAAGGGACAGGGGCAAATCAGCCCCAGCATTTT
>-|TRBJ2-1|-|13|TRBV7-3
CASSLTRQREQFF
TGTGCCAGCAGCTTAACTCGACAGAGGGAGCAGTTCTTC